Only one count was recorded for the clone carrying this T cell receptor beta chain. The assay was immunoSEQ multiplex PCR, and TCRdb's table has in-frame clones only and misses some. The table records about 50,000 clones, around 82% of them present only once. V lost 5 bases, J lost 6 bases, and 8 bases lay in between. In germline, CDR1 is SEHNR, CDR2 FQNEAQ (reference sequence). CDR3 length: 12 residues. These data belong to a study of identifying expanded T cells in peripheral blood. The specimen was blood. This TCR derives from a person aged 18 to 75 in good health. This chain links TRBV7-9 with TRBJ2-1; D is undetermined. In DNA form, the CDR3 reads TGTGCCAGCAGCCCCTGGTCCAATGAGCAGTTCTTC. It translates to CASSPWSNEQFF.